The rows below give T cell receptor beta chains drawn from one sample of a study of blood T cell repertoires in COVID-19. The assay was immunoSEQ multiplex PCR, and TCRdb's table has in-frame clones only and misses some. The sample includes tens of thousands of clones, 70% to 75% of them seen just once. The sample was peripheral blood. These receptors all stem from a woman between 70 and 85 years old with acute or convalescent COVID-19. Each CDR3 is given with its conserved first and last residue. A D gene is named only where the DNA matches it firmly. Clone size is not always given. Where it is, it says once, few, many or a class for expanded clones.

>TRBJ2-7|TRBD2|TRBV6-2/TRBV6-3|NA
TGTGCCAGCAGTAAGACTAGCGGGATAGTGTACGAGCAGTACTTC
CASSKTSGIVYEQYF
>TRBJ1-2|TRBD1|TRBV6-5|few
TGTGCCAGCAGTCCCAGACAGGGGGCTAACTATGGCTACACCTTC
CASSPRQGANYGYTF
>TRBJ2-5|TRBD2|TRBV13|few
TGTGCCAGCAGCTTAGGGGGTCGGGGGGTACAAGAGACCCAGTACTTC
CASSLGGRGVQETQYF
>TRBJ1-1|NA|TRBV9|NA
TGTGCCAGCAGCGTAGAGGAGGGAGTGGGTGAAGCTTTCTTT
CASSVEEGVGEAFF
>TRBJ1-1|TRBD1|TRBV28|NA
TGTGCCAGCAGTTTAAGGGGACAGGGGCCCAACACTGAAGCTTTCTTT
CASSLRGQGPNTEAFF
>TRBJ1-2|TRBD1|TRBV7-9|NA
TGTGCCAGCAGCTTAGCACCCAGGACAGGGCTCTATGGCTACACCTTC
CASSLAPRTGLYGYTF
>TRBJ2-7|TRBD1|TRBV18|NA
TGTGCCAGCACGGAGGACAGGGGGCCCTCCTACGAGCAGTACTTC
CASTEDRGPSYEQYF
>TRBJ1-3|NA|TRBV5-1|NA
TGCGCCAGCACTCCAGCATTATGGACAGACAAGAGCTCTGGAAACACCATATATTTT
CASTPALWTDKSSGNTIYF
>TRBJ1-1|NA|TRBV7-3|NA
TGTGCCAGCAGCTTAACTCGGAGACAGGCCCCGAACACTGAAGCTTTCTTT
CASSLTRRQAPNTEAFF
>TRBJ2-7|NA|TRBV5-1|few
TGCGCCAGCAGCTTGGATGGAACTACGTCCTACGAGCAGTACTTC
CASSLDGTTSYEQYF
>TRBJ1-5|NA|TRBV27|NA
TGTGCCAGCAGTTCCGGACAGCTTAGCAATCAGCCCCAGCATTTT
CASSSGQLSNQPQHF
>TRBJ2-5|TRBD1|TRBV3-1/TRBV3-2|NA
TGTGCCAGCAGCCAAGAAGGGGGCGGGTGGCAAGAGACCCAGTACTTC
CASSQEGGGWQETQYF
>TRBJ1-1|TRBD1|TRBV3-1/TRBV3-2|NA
TGTGCCAGCAGCCAAGCGACAGGGGGTAAAGCTTTCTTT
CASSQATGGKAFF
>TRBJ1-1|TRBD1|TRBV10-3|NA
TGTGCCATCAGTGACTTCGAATCGACAGGGGATACTGAAGCTTTCTTT
CAISDFESTGDTEAFF
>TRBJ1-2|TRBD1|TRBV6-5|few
TGTGCCAGCAGTTACTCCTCAGGGGGCGGCCACTATGGCTACACCTTC
CASSYSSGGGHYGYTF
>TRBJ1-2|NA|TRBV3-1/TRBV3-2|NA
TGTGCCAGCAGCCAAACGTCCGCCAGGGAGGCTGGCTACACCTTC
CASSQTSAREAGYTF
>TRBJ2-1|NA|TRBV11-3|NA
TGTGCCAGCAGCTTAGCGGGAGTCAGTGAGCAGTTCTTC
CASSLAGVSEQFF
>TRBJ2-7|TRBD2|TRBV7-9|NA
TGTGCCAGCAGCCGTGAAGGGAGGGGAGGCTCCTACGAGCAGTACTTC
CASSREGRGGSYEQYF
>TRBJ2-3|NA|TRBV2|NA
TGTGCCAGCGGCTACGGACTTGGGGATACGCAGTATTTT
CASGYGLGDTQYF
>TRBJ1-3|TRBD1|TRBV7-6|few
TGTGCCAGCAGCTTAGCGTCAGGGGGCTTAGGAAACACCATATATTTT
CASSLASGGLGNTIYF
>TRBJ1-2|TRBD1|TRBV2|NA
TGTGCCAGCAGGAACAGGGGGCCTGGCGGCTACACCTTC
CASRNRGPGGYTF
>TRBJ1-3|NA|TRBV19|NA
TGTGCCAGTAGTATAGTCTGGGAGGCTGGAAACACCATATATTTT
CASSIVWEAGNTIYF
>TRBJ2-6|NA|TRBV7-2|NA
TGTGCCAGCAGCTTTAAGGGACACTCAAGCTCTGGGGCCAACGTCCTGACTTTC
CASSFKGHSSSGANVLTF
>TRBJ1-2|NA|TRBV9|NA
TGTGCCAGCAGCAGTCTAGGGGTACCGGGTGGCTACACCTTC
CASSSLGVPGGYTF
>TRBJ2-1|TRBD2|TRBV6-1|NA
TGTGCCAGCAGTGGGACTAGCGGGGGGGCCAGGAGCTCCTACAATGAGCAGTTCTTC
CASSGTSGGARSSYNEQFF
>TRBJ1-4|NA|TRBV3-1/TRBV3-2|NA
TGTGCCAGCAGACACCCAACTAATGAAAAACTGTTTTTT
CASRHPTNEKLFF
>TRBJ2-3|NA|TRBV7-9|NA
TGTGCCAGCAGCTTAGCGGCCAGGGAAGGGACAGATACGCAGTATTTT
CASSLAAREGTDTQYF
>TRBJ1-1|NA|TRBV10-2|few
TGCGCCAGCAGTGAGCATTCCCTGAACACTGAAGCTTTCTTT
CASSEHSLNTEAFF
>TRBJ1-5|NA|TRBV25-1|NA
TGTGCCAGCACCGGTCCGGGGTCCAATCAGCCCCAGCATTTT
CASTGPGSNQPQHF
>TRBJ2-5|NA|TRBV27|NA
TGTGCCAGCGCCCCGCCCGGGACAATCTCTTCAGAGACCCAGTACTTC
CASAPPGTISSETQYF
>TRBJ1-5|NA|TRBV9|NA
TGTGCCAGCAGCGTAGCAGGGGCTCAGCCCCAGCATTTT
CASSVAGAQPQHF
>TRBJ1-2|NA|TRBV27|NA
TGTGCCAGCAGTTCCCTGGCAGGGATGGGTTTTGGCTACACCTTC
CASSSLAGMGFGYTF
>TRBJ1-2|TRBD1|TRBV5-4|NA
TGTGCCAGCAGCCCAGACAGGGCCCCCTATGGCTACACCTTC
CASSPDRAPYGYTF
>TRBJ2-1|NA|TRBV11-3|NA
TGTGCCAGCAGCTTAACTCGTGTCAGGAACTACAATGAGCAGTTCTTC
CASSLTRVRNYNEQFF
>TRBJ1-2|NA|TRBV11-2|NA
TGTGCCAGCAGCCCATACCCAGGGGCACCTTATGGCTACACCTTC
CASSPYPGAPYGYTF
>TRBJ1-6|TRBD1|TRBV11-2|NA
TGTGCCAGCAGCTGGGACAGGATTTATAATTCACCCCTCCACTTT
CASSWDRIYNSPLHF
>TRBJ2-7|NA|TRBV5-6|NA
TGTGCCAGCAGCTCTTACAGGGAGACCTACGAGCAGTACTTC
CASSSYRETYEQYF
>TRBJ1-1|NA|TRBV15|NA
TGTGCCACCAGCAGAGGAAACGAGTTTGAAGCTTTCTTT
CATSRGNEFEAFF
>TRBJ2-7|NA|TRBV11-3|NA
TGTGCCAGCAGCTTACCGACGCTAGATTCCTACGAGCAGTACTTC
CASSLPTLDSYEQYF
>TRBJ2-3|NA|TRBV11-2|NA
TGTGCCAGCAGCTTAGATCCGCGGAGCACAGATACGCAGTATTTT
CASSLDPRSTDTQYF
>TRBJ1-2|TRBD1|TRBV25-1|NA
TGTGCCAGCAGCATAACAGGGGGCGCGAGAAATGGCTACACCTTC
CASSITGGARNGYTF
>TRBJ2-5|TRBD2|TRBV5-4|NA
TGTGCCAGCAGACTTAGCGGGAGAGGAGAAGAGACCCAGTACTTC
CASRLSGRGEETQYF
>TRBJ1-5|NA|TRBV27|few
TGTGCCAGCAGTTTCTCAGGGAACAATCAGCCCCAGCATTTT
CASSFSGNNQPQHF
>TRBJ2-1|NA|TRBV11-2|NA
TGTGCCAGCAGCTTAGGGACAGCGACCTACAATGAGCAGTTCTTC
CASSLGTATYNEQFF